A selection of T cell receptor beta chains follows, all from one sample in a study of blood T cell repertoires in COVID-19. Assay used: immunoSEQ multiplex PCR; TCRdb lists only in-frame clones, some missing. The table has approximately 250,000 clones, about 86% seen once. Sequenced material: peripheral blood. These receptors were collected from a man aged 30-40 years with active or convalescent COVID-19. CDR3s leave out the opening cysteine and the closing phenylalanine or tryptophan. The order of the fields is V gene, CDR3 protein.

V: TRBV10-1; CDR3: ASSESRTSGLRTQY
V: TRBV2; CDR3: ASSVGEPQH
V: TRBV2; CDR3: ASSGGGAQETQY
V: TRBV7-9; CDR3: ASSRGTGGNSPLH
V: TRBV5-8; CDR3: ASSRRAAASTEAF
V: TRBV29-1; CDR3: SVEAEVNTEAF
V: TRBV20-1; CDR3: SASRRGAHFGEQF
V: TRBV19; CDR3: ASSIEGTGRAKNIQY
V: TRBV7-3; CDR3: ASSFGGGARDTQY
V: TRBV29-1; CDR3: SVRAPGQERGYT
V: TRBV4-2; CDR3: ASSQEGAGLAGDYASYNEQF
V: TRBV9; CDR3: ASSAEGLHYGYT
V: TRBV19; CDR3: ASSSSGQSGEKLF
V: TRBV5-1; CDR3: ASSLDRVRQETQY
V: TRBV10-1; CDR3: ASSESTGGYGELF
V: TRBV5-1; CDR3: ASTDSSLIGKAEAF
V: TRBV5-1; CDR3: ASSLGQTGELF
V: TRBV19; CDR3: ASNEGQGYGYT
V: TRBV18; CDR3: ASSQLAGGQGEQF
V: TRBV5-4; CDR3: ASSPAGGAPIGYT